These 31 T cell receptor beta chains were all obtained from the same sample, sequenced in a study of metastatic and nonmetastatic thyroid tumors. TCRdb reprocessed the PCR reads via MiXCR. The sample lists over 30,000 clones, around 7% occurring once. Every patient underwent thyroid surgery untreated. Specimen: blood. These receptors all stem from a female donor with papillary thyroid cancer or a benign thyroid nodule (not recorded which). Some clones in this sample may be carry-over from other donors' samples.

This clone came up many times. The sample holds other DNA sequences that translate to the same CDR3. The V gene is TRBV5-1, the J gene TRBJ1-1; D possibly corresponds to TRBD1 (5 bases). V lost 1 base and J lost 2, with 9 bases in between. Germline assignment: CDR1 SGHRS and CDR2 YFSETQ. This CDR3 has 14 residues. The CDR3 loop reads CASSLLGDNTEAFF. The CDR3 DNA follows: TGCGCCAGCAGCTTGTTAGGGGACAACACTGAAGCTTTCTTT.

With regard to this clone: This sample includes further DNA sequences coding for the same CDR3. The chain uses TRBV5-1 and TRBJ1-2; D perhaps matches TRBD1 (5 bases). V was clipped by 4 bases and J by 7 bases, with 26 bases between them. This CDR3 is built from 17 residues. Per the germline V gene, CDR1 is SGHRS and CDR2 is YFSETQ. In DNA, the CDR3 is TGCGCCAGCAGCCATACATTACTACGTCAGGTTGGGGCTGGCTACACCTTC. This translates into CASSHTLLRQVGAGYTF.

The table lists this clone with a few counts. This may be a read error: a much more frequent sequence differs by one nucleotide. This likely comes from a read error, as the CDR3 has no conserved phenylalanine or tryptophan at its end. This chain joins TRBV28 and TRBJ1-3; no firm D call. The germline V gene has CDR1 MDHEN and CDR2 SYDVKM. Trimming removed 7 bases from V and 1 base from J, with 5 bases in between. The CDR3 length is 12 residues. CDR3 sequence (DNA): TGTGCCAGCACCGTTTCTGGAAACACCATATATCTT. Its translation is CASTVSGNTIYL.

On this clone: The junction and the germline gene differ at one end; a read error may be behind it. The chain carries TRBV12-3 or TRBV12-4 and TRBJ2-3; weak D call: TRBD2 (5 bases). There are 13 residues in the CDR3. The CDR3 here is CANSFSEADTQYF. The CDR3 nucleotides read TGTGCCAACAGTTTCTCGGAGGCAGATACGCAGTATTTT.

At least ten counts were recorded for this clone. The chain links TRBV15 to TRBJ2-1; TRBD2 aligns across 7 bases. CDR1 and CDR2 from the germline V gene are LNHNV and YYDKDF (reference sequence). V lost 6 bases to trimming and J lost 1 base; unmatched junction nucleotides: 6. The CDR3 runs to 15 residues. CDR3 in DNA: TGTGCCACCAGTTACGGGCGGGAGTCCTACAATGAGCAGTTCTTC. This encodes CATSYGRESYNEQFF.

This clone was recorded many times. This CDR3 reads CASSFKRNQPQHF. Here the CDR3 DNA reads TGTGCCAGCAGTTTTAAGAGGAATCAGCCCCAGCATTTT. The rearrangement uses TRBV27 and TRBJ1-5; D unclear. Germline values: CDR1 MNHEY, CDR2 SMNVEV (reference sequence). CDR3 length: 13 residues. Trimming cost V 3 bases and J 4 bases, with 7 bases left between them.

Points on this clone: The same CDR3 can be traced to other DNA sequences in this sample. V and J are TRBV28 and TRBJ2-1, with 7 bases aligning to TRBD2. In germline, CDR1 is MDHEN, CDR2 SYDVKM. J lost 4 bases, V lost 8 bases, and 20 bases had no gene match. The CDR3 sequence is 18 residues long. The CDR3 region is CASGSTIFRLAGYNEQFF. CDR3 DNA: TGTGCCAGCGGCTCCACTATCTTCCGACTAGCTGGGTACAATGAGCAGTTCTTC.

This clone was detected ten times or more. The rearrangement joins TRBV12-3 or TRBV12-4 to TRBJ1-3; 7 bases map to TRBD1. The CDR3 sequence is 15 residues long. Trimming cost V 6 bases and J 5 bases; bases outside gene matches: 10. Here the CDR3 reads CASSYRGGLRNTIYF. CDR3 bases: TGTGCCAGCAGCTACAGGGGCGGTCTGAGAAACACCATATATTTT.

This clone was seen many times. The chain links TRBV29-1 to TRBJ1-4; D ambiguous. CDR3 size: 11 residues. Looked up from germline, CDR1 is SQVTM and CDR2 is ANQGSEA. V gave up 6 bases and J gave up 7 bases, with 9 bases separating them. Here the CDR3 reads CSVDDSEKLFF. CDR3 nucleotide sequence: TGCAGCGTGGACGATAGTGAAAAACTGTTTTTT.

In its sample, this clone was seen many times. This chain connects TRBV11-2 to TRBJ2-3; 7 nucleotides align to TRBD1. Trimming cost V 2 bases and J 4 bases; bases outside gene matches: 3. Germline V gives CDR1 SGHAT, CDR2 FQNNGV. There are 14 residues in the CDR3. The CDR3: CASSLTQGADTQYF. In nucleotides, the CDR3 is TGTGCCAGCAGCTTAACCCAGGGGGCAGATACGCAGTATTTT.

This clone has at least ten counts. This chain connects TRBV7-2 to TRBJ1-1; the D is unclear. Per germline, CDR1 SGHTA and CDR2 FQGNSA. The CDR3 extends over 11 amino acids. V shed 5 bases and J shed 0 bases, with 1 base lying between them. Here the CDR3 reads CASSLNTEAFF. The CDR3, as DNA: TGTGCCAGCAGCCTGAACACTGAAGCTTTCTTT.

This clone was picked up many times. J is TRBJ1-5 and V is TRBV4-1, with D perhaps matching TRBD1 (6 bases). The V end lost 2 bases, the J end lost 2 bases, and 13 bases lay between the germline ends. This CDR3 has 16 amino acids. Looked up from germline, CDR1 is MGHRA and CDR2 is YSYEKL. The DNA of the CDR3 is TGCGCCAGCAGCCAACTAACAGGGTTTGGCAATCAGCCCCAGCATTTT. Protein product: CASSQLTGFGNQPQHF.

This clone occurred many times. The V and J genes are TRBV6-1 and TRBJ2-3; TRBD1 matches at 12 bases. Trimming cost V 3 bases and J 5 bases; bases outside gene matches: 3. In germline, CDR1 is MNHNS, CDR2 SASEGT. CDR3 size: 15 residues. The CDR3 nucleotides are TGTGCCAGCAGTGACCGGGACAGGGGGCAAGATACGCAGTATTTT. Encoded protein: CASSDRDRGQDTQYF.

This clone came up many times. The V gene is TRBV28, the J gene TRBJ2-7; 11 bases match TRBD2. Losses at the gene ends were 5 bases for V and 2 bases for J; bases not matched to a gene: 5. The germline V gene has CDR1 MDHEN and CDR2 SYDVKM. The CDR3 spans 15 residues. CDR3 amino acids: CASSLRLAGTYEQYF. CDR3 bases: TGTGCCAGCAGTCTCCGACTAGCGGGAACCTACGAGCAGTACTTC.

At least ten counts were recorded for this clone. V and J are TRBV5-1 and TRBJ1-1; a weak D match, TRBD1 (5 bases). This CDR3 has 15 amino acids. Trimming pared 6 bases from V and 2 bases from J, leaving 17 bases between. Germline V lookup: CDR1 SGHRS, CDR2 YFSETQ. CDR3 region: CASTQRRQGNTEAFF. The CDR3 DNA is TGCGCCAGCACCCAACGTAGGCAGGGAAACACTGAAGCTTTCTTT.

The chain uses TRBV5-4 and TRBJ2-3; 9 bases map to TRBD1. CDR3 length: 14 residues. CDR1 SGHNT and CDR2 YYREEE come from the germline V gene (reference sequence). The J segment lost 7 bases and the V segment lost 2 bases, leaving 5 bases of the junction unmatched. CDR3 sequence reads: CASSLGTGINTQYF. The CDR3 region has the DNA TGTGCCAGCAGCTTAGGGACAGGGATCAATACGCAGTATTTT.

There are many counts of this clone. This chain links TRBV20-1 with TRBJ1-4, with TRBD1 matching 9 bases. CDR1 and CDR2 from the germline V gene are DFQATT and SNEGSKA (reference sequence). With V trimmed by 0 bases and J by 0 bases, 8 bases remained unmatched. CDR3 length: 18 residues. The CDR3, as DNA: TGCAGTGCTAGAGATGGGACAGGGTATCATGCAACTAATGAAAAACTGTTTTTT. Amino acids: CSARDGTGYHATNEKLFF.

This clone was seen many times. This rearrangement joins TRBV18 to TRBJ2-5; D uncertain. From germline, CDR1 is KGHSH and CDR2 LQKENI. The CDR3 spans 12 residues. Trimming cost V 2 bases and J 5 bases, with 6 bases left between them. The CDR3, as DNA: TGTGCCAGCTCACCAGGTGGGGAGACCCAGTACTTC. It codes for CASSPGGETQYF.

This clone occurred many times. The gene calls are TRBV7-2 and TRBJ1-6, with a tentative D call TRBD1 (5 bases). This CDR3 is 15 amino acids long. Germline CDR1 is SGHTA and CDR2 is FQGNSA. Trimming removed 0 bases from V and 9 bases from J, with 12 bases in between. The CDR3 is CASSLAKAGSSPLHF. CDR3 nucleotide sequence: TGTGCCAGCAGCTTAGCGAAGGCAGGGTCTTCACCCCTCCACTTT.

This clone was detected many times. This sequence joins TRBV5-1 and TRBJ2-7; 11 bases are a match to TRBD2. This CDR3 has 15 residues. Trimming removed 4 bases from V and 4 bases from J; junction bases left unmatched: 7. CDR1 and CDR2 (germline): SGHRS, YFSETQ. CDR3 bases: TGCGCCAGCAGCGCCCAGACTAGCGGGATATACGAGCAGTACTTC. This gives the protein CASSAQTSGIYEQYF.

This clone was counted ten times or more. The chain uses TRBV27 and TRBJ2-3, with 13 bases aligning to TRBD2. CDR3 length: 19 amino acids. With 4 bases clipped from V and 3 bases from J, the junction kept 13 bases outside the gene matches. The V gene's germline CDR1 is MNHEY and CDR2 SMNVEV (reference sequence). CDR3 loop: CASSSTSGRRGFGTDTQYF. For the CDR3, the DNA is TGTGCCAGCAGTTCGACTAGCGGGAGGAGGGGATTTGGGACAGATACGCAGTATTTT.

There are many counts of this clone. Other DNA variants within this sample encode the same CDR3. CDR3 in DNA: TGTGCCAGCAGGACGGACGGCAGATATGGCTACACCTTC. Translation: CASRTDGRYGYTF. V is TRBV6-1 and J is TRBJ1-2; no definite D call. Germline V gives CDR1 MNHNS, CDR2 SASEGT. CDR3 length equals 13 residues. V was shortened by 6 bases and J by 5 bases, with 13 bases between the two germline ends.

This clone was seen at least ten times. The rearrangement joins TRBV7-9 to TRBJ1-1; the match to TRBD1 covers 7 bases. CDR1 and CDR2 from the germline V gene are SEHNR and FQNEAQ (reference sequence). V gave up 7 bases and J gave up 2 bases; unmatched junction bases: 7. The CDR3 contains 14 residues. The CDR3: CASILQGPNTEAFF. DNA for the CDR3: TGTGCCAGCATCCTACAGGGGCCTAACACTGAAGCTTTCTTT.

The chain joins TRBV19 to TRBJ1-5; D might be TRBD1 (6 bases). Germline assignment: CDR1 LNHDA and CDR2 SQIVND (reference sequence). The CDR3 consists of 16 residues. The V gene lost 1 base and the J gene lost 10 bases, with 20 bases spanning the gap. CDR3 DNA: TGTGCCAGTAGTATAGGGCTGGGGGAAGGGGGATATCCCCAGCATTTT. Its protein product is CASSIGLGEGGYPQHF.

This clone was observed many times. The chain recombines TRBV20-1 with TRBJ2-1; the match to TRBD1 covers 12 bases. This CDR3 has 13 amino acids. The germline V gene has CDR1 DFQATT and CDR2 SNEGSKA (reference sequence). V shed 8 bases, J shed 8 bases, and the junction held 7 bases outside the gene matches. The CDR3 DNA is TGCAGTCTCGGGACAGGGGGCTTCGATGAGCAGTTCTTC. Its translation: CSLGTGGFDEQFF.

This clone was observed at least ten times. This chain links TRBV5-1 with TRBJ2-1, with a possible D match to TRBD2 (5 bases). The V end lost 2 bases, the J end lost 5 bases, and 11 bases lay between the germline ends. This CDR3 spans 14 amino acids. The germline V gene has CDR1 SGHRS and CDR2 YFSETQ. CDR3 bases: TGCGCCAGCAGCTTATTGGGGAGCCACAATGAGCAGTTCTTC. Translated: CASSLLGSHNEQFF.

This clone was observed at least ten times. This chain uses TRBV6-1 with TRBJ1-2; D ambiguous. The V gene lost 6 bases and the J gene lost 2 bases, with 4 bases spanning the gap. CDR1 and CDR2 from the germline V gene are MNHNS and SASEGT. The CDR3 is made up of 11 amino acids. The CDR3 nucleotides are TGTGCCAGCAGGGAAAACTATGGCTACACCTTC. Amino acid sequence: CASRENYGYTF.

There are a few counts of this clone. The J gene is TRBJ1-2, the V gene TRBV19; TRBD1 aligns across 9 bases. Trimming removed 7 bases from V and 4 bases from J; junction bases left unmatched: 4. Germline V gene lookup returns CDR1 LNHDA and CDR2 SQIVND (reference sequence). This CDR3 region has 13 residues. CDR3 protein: CASTPTGGYGYTF. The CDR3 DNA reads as TGTGCCAGTACCCCGACAGGGGGCTATGGCTACACCTTC.

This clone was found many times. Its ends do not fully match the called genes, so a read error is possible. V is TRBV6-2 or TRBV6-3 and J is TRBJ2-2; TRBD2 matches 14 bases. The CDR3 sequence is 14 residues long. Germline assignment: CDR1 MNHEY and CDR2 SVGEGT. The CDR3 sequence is CASSYSTSGGAVEF. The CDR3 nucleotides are TGTGCCAGCAGTTACTCGACTAGCGGGGGGGCCGTCGAATTT.

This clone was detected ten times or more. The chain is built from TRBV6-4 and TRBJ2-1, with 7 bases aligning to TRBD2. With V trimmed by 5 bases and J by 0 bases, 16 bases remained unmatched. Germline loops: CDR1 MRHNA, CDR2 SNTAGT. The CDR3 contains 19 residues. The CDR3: CASSPLPPLAESSYNEQFF. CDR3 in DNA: TGTGCCAGCAGTCCACTCCCACCCCTAGCGGAATCCTCCTACAATGAGCAGTTCTTC.

The chain's CDR3 is CASSLSFTGEISETQYF. CDR3 DNA sequence: TGTGCCAGCAGCTTAAGCTTTACTGGGGAGATTTCTGAGACCCAGTACTTC. The chain employs TRBV7-2 and TRBJ2-5, with D possibly TRBD2 on 5 matching bases. The ends were cut back, 2 bases at V and 5 bases at J, with 21 bases in the middle. This CDR3 has 17 residues. Germline assignment: CDR1 SGHTA and CDR2 FQGNSA. The full variable domain, completed using reference TRBV7-2 and TRBJ2-5, is GAGVSQSPSNKVTEKGKDVELRCDPISGHTALYWYRQSLGQGLEFLIYFQGNSAPDKSGLPSDRFSAERTGGSVSTLTIQRTQQEDSAVYLCASSLSFTGEISETQYFGPGTRLLVL.